Listed below are T cell receptor beta chains from one sample, sequenced in a study of blood T cell repertoires in COVID-19. Sequenced by immunoSEQ multiplex PCR; TCRdb stores in-frame clones only, minus some. The sample includes fewer than 350,000 clones, over 75% of them seen just once. The material sequenced was peripheral blood. Receptors originate from a woman aged 30 to 39 with COVID-19, enrolled during active disease. CDR3s include the opening cysteine and the closing phenylalanine or tryptophan. The D gene is left open where the match is weak. Not all rows give a size; the values are once, few, many and, for expanded clones, a class.

d_gene	v_gene	abundance	j_gene	CDR3aa	CDR3nt
NA	TRBV29-1	NA	TRBJ1-1	CSVRGQYNTEAFF	TGCAGCGTCCGGGGACAATATAACACTGAAGCTTTCTTT
TRBD1	TRBV2	NA	TRBJ1-4	CASSRQGLGEKLFF	TGTGCCAGCAGCAGACAGGGGTTAGGGGAAAAACTGTTTTTT
TRBD1	TRBV6-5	NA	TRBJ1-2	CASSYSDRLGYTF	TGTGCCAGCAGTTACTCGGACAGGCTTGGCTACACCTTC
TRBD2	TRBV5-4	once	TRBJ2-2	CASSRGLAGSTGELFF	TGTGCCAGCAGCCGCGGTTTAGCGGGGTCAACCGGGGAGCTGTTTTTT
NA	TRBV3-1/TRBV3-2	few	TRBJ1-2	CASSQDYGLYGYTF	TGTGCCAGCAGCCAAGATTACGGACTATATGGCTACACCTTC
NA	TRBV4-1	NA	TRBJ2-7	CASNRDPRDEQYF	TGCGCCAGCAACAGGGACCCTAGGGACGAGCAGTACTTC
NA	TRBV6-5	NA	TRBJ2-7	CASRGTSREEQYF	TGTGCCAGCCGGGGAACTAGCCGGGAAGAGCAGTACTTC
TRBD2	TRBV7-9	NA	TRBJ2-1	CASSPAGGNEQFF	TGTGCCAGCAGCCCCGCGGGGGGCAATGAGCAGTTCTTC
TRBD2	TRBV7-6	NA	TRBJ2-1	CASSRGTSGSYNEQFF	TGTGCCAGCAGCCGGGGGACTAGCGGCTCCTACAATGAGCAGTTCTTC
TRBD1	TRBV7-2	NA	TRBJ1-5	CASSLGGRGGRQPQHF	TGTGCCAGCAGCTTAGGGGGACGAGGGGGCCGGCAGCCCCAGCATTTT
NA	TRBV3-1/TRBV3-2	once	TRBJ2-7	CASSPRVGEQYF	TGTGCCAGCAGCCCACGGGTTGGCGAGCAGTACTTC
NA	TRBV5-1	NA	TRBJ1-6	CATCTGGLGSPLHF	TGCGCCACCTGCACCGGGGGTCTGGGCTCACCCCTCCACTTT